These 9 T cell receptor beta chains originate from one sample sequenced in a study of blood T cell repertoires in COVID-19. Produced via immunoSEQ multiplex PCR; TCRdb's table is partial and in-frame only. Found here are over 200,000 clones, about 88% of them singletons; the top ten hold 0.65% to 0.85%. Source material: peripheral blood. Receptors originate from a man aged 35 to 55 with acute or convalescent COVID-19.

The gene calls are TRBV29-1 and TRBJ2-4; 8 bases match TRBD1. V was pared by 4 bases and J by 7 bases, with 6 bases of the junction left unmatched. Germline lookup yields CDR1 SQVTM and CDR2 ANQGSEA. The CDR3 is 13 residues long. CDR3 sequence reads: CSVVAQGGNIQYF. CDR3 sequence (DNA): TGCAGCGTTGTCGCACAGGGGGGTAACATTCAGTACTTC.

In its sample, this clone was seen a few times. The chain recombines TRBV16 with TRBJ2-2; the D gene is possibly TRBD1 (6 bases). There are 17 residues in the CDR3. V was shortened by 0 bases and J by 0 bases, with 11 bases between the two germline ends. Germline CDR1 and CDR2: KGHSY and FQNENV. The CDR3 DNA reads as TGTGCCAGCAGCCAATCTGGACAGCAAGCGAACACCGGGGAGCTGTTTTTT. Translating it yields CASSQSGQQANTGELFF.

The chain uses TRBV27 and TRBJ2-1; TRBD2 might be the D (5 bases). The CDR3 is made up of 16 amino acids. The V end lost 5 bases, the J end lost 3 bases, and 17 bases lay between the germline ends. CDR1 is MNHEY and CDR2 is SMNVEV in the germline V gene (reference sequence). CDR3 protein: CASSPLVGVSYNEQFF. CDR3 in DNA: TGTGCCAGCAGTCCCCTGGTGGGAGTGAGCTACAATGAGCAGTTCTTC.

This chain links TRBV9 with TRBJ2-1; D is ambiguous. The CDR3 totals 16 residues. CDR1 SGDLS and CDR2 YYNGEE come from the germline V gene. The V end lost 0 bases, the J end lost 0 bases, and 10 bases lay between the germline ends. The CDR3 reads CASSVDGSDSYNEQFF. The DNA of the CDR3 is TGTGCCAGCAGCGTAGACGGCAGCGACTCCTACAATGAGCAGTTCTTC.

The V gene is TRBV10-1, the J gene TRBJ2-1, with a weak D call TRBD2 (6 bases). V was trimmed by 10 bases and J by 7 bases, leaving 17 bases between them. Germline V lookup: CDR1 WNHNN, CDR2 SYGVQD (reference sequence). CDR3 length equals 13 residues. The CDR3 reads CATSELRGNEQFF. The DNA for the CDR3 is TGCGCCACCTCAGAACTACGGGGGAATGAGCAGTTCTTC.

The V gene is TRBV24-1, the J gene TRBJ1-5; TRBD1 aligns across 10 bases. Looked up from germline, CDR1 is KGHDR and CDR2 is SFDVKD. The V and J ends lost 3 bases and 2 bases, in that order; junction bases with no gene match: 15. The CDR3 consists of 20 residues. CDR3 DNA: TGTGCCACCAGTGATACCCTCGGTGGGACAGGGGAAGAGGGCAATCAGCCCCAGCATTTT. Amino acid sequence: CATSDTLGGTGEEGNQPQHF.

The genes are TRBV12-3 or TRBV12-4 and TRBJ1-1, with D uncertain. The CDR3 has 12 amino acids. The V gene lost 6 bases and the J gene lost 11 bases, with 16 bases spanning the gap. The CDR3 is CASSPDGRMAFF. The CDR3 DNA reads as TGTGCCAGCAGCCCCGACGGCAGGATGGCTTTCTTT.

This clone has just a few counts. Here the CDR3 reads CASRYREDFRTNEKLFF. In DNA, the CDR3 is TGCGCCAGCAGGTATCGAGAGGACTTTAGGACTAATGAAAAACTGTTTTTT. V is TRBV4-1 and J is TRBJ1-4; D uncertain. V was clipped by 6 bases and J by 2 bases, with 19 bases between them. The length of the CDR3 is 17 residues. Germline loops: CDR1 MGHRA, CDR2 YSYEKL.

The rearrangement uses TRBV13 and TRBJ2-4; 10 bases are a match to TRBD1. The CDR3 has 14 residues. V trimming: 5 bases; J trimming: 6 bases; junction bases outside the gene matches: 4. The germline CDR1 and CDR2 sequences are PRHDT and FYEKMQ (reference sequence). CDR3 in amino acids: CASSPRDRGNIQYF. The CDR3 coding sequence is TGTGCCAGCAGCCCACGGGACAGGGGAAACATTCAGTACTTC.